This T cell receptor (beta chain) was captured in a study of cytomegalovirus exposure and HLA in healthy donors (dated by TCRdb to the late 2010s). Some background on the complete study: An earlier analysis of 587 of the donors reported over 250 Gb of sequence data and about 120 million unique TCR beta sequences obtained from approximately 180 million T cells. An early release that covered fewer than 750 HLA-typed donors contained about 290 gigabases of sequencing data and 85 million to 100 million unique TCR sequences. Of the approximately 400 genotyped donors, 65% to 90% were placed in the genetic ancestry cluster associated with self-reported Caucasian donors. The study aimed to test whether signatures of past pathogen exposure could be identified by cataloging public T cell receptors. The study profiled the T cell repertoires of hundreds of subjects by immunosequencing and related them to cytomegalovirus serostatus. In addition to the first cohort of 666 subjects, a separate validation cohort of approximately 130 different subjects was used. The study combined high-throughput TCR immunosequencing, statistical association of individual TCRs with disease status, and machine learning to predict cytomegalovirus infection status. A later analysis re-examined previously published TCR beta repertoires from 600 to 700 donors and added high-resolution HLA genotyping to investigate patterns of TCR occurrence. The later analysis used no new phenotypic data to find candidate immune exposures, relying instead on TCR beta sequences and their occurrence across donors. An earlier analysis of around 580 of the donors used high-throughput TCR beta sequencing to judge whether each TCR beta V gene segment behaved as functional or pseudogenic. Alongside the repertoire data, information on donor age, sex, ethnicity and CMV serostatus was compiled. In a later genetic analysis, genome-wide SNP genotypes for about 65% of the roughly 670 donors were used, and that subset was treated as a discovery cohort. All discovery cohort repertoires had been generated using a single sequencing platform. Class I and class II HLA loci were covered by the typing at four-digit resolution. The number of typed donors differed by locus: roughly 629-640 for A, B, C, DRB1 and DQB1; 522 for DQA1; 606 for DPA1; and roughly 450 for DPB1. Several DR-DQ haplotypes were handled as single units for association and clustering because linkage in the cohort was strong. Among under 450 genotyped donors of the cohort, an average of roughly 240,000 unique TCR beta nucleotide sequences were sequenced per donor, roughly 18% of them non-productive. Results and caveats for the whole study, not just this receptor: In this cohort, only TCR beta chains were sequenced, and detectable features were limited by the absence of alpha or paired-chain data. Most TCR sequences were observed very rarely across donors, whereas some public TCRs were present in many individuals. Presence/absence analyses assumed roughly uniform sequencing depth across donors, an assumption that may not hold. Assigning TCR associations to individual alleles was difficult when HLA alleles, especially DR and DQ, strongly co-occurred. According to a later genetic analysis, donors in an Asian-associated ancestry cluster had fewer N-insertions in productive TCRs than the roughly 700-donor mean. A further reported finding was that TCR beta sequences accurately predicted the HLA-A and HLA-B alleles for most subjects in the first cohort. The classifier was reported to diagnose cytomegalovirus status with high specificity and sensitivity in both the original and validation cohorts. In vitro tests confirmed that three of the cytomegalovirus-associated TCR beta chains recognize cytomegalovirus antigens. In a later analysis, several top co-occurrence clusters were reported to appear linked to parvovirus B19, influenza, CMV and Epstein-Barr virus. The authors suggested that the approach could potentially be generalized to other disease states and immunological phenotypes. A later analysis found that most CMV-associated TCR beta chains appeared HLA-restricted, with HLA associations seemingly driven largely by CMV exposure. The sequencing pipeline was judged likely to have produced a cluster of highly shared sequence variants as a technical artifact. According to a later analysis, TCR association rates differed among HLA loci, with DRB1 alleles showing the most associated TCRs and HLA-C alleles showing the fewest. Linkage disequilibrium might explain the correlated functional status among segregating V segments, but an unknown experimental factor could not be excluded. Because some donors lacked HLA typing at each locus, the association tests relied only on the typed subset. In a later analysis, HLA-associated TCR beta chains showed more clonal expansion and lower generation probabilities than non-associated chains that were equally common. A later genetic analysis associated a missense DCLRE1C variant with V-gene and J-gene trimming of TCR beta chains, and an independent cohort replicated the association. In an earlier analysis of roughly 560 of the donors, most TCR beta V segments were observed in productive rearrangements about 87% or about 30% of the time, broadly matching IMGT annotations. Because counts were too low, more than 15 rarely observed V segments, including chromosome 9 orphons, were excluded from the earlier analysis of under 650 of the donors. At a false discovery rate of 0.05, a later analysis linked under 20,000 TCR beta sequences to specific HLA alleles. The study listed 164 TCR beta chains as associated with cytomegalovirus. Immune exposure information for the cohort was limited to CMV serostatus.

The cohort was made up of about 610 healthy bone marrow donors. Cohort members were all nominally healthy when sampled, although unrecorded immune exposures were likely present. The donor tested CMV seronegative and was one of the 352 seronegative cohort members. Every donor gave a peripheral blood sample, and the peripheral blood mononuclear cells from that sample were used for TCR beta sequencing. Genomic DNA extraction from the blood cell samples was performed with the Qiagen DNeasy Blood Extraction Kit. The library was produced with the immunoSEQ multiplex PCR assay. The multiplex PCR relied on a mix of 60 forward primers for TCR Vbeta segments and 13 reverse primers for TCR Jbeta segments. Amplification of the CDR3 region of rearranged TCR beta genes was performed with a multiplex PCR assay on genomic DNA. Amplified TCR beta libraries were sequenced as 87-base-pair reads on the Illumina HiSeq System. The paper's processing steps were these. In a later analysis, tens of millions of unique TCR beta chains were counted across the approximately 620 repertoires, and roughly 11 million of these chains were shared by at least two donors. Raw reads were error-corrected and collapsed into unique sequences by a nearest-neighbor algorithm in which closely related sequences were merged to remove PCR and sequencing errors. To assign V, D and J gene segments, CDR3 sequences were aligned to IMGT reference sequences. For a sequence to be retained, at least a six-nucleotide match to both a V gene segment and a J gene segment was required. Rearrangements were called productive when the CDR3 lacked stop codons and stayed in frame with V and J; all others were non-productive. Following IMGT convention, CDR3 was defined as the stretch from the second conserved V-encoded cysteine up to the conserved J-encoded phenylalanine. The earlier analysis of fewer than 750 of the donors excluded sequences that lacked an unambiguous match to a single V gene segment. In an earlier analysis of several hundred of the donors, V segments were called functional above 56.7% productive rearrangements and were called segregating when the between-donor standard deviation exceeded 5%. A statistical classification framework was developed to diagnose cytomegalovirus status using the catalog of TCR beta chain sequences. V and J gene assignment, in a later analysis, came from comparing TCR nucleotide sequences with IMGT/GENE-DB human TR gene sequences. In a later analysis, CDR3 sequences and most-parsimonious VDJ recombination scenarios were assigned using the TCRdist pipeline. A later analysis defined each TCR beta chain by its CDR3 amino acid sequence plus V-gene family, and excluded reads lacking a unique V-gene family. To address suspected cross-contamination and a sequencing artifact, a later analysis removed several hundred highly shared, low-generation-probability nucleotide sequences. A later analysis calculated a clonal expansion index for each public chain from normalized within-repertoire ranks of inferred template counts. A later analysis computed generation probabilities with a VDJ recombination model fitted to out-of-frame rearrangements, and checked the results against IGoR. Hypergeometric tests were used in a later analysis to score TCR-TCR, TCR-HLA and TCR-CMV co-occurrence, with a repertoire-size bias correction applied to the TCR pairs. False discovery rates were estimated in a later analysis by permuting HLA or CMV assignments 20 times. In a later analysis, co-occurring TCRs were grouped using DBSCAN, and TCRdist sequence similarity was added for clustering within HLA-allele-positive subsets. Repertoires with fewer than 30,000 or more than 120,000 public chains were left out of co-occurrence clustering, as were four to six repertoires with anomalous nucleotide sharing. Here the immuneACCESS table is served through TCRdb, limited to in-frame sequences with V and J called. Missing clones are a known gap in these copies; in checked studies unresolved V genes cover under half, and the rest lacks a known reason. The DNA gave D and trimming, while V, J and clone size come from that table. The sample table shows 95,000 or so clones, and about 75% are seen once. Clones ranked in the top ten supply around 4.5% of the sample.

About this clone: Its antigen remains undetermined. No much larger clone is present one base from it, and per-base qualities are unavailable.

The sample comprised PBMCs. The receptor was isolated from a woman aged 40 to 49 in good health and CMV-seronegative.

CDR3 loop: CASSIMDRHLNHYGYTF. The nucleotides read TGTGCCAGCAGTATCATGGACAGACATCTTAACCATTATGGCTACACCTTC. The receptor chain draws on TRBV2 and TRBJ1-2, with a tentative D gene TRBD1 over 6 matching bases. From its cysteine to its phenylalanine, the CDR3 spans 17 amino acids. Only CDR3 DNA is held: 51 bases, read in frame from base 1. Via the germline V gene, CDR1 is SNHLY and CDR2 FYNNEI. The V end loses 5 bases and the J end loses 5 bases, and a stretch of 24 bases separates them.